The sequence of this TCR beta chain was determined in a study of radiotherapy plus CTLA-4 blockade in lung cancer. Looking at the study overall: Of the patients, over 15% showed objective responses and about 29% attained disease control.

Turning to this clone: What it binds is unknown.

Overall study findings and caveats: After radiotherapy and ipilimumab, tumor-derived clones expanded in peripheral blood. Early blood T cell clone changes and increased post-radiation serum interferon-beta were reportedly the strongest response predictors.

Sequencing was performed with immunoSEQ multiplex PCR; in TCRdb, only in-frame clones are kept and a portion is missing. The data contain about 64,000 clones, about 72% of them singletons. This CDR3 comprises 17 residues. Germline assignment: CDR1 SGHTA and CDR2 FQGNSA. V was clipped by 1 base and J by 2 bases; unmatched bases: 11. Chemo-refractory metastatic non-small-cell lung cancer patients were treated with focal radiation plus CTLA-4 blockade with ipilimumab. This rearrangement joins TRBV7-2 to TRBJ2-7; 7 positions agree with TRBD1. The sequencing used peripheral blood, collected from a patient treated with radiotherapy plus ipilimumab. This TCR came from a human donor with non-small cell lung cancer whose response to radiotherapy plus ipilimumab could not be evaluated. CDR3 in amino acids: CASSLGGRRTGAYEQYF. In DNA, the CDR3 is TGTGCCAGCAGCTTAGGTGGGAGAAGAACAGGGGCCTACGAGCAGTACTTC.